This T cell receptor beta chain came from a study of blood T cell repertoires in COVID-19. The CDR3 has 15 amino acids. Trimming left V 3 bases short and J 0 bases short, with 9 bases between. CDR1 is MDHEN, CDR2 SYDVKM, per germline. This clone was counted a few times. Sequencing was performed with immunoSEQ multiplex PCR; in TCRdb, only in-frame clones are kept and a portion is missing. The table has 130,000 or so clones, approximately 80% seen once. Sequencing was performed on peripheral blood. The chain links TRBV28 to TRBJ1-3; the D is unclear. The TCR was taken from a woman in her fifties or sixties with acute or convalescent COVID-19. The CDR3 DNA follows: TGTGCCAGCAGTTTCCTGGCGGGCTCTGGAAACACCATATATTTT. It translates to CASSFLAGSGNTIYF.